This note documents a single T cell receptor (beta chain) sequence. The source of the sample is a study of blood T cell repertoires in COVID-19. Study details: Some COVID-19 samples were acute and others convalescent; all came from the United States, Italy and Spain. The analysed material was cDNA or gDNA that came from T cells, B-cell-depleted T cells, or PBMCs.

Authors' data handling: Estimation of nucleated cell counts was performed using reference gene primer amplification. Sequencing was performed with immunoSEQ multiplex PCR; in TCRdb, only in-frame clones are kept and a portion is missing. The V and J calls and clone size were taken over from that table, and D and trimming were inferred from the DNA. The data hold around 260,000 clones, with less than 90% observed a single time. The material sequenced was peripheral blood. This TCR derives from a man aged 55 to 70 who had recovered from COVID-19.

The CDR3 sequence: CASSQDATSGGSYTDTQYF. CDR3 DNA sequence: TGTGCCAGCAGCCAAGATGCGACTAGCGGGGGGTCATACACAGATACGCAGTATTTT. The chain has TRBV4-2 and TRBJ2-3; 13 bases agree with TRBD2. CDR1 is LGHNA, CDR2 YNFKEQ, per germline. The CDR3 has 19 amino acids. After removal of 0 bases from V and 2 bases from J, the junction contained 8 bases not matched to a gene.